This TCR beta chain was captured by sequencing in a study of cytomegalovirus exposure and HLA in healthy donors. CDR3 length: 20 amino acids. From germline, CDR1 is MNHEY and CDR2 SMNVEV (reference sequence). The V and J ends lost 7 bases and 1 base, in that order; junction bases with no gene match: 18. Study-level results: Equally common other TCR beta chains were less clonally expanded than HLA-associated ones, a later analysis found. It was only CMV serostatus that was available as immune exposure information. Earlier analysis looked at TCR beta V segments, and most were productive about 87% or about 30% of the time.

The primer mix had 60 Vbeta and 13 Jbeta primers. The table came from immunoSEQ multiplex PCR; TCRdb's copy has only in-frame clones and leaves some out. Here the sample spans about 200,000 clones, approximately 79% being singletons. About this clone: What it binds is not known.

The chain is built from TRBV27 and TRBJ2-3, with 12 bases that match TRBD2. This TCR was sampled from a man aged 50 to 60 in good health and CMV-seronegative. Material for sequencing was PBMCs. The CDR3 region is CASIPRLAGGPKTRTDTQYF. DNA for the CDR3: TGTGCCAGCATCCCCCGCCTAGCGGGAGGGCCGAAAACACGCACAGATACGCAGTATTTT.